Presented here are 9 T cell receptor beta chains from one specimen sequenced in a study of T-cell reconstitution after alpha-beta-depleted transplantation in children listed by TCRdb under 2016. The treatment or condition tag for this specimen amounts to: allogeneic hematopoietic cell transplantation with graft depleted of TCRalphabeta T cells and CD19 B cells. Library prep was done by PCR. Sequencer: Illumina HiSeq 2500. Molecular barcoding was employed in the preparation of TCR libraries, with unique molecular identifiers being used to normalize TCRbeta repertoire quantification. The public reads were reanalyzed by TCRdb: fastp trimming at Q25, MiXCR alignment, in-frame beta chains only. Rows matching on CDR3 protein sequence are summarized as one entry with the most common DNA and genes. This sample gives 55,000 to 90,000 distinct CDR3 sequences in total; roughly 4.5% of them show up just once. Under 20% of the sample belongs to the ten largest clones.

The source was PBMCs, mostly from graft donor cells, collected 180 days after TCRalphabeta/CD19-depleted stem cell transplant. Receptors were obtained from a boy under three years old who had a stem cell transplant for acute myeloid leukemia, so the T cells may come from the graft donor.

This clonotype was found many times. CDR3 nucleotide sequence: TGTGCCAGCAGCCGGGACAGACAGCCCGCCGAGCAGTACTTC. Amino acid sequence: CASSRDRQPAEQYF. V and J are TRBV3-1 and TRBJ2-7; 7 bases fit TRBD1. Trimming removed 4 bases from V and 6 bases from J; junction bases left unmatched: 9. In germline, CDR1 is LGHDT, CDR2 YNNKEL (reference sequence). The CDR3 consists of 14 residues.

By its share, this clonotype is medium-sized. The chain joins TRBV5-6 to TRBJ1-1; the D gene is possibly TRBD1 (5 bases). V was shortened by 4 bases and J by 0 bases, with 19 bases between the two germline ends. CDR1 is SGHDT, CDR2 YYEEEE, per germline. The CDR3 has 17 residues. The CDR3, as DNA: TGTGCCAGCAGCCCCCGGGGGAGAGCCCTGATGAACACTGAAGCTTTCTTT. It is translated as CASSPRGRALMNTEAFF.

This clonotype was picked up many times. CDR3 region: CASSQVAGGTNTEAFF. CDR3 bases: TGCGCCAGCAGCCAAGTGGCAGGGGGGACGAACACTGAAGCTTTCTTT. The V call is TRBV4-3, the J call TRBJ1-1, with 7 bases aligning to TRBD1. The CDR3 spans 16 residues. CDR1 is LGHNA, CDR2 YSLEER, per germline. V lost 1 base to trimming and J lost 1 base; unmatched junction nucleotides: 6.

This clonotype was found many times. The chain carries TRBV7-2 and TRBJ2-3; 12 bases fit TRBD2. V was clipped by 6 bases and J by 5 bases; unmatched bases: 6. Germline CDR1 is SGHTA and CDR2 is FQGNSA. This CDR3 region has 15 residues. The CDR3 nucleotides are TGTGCCAGCAGTCCGACTAGCGGGGGTTTAGATACGCAGTATTTT. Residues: CASSPTSGGLDTQYF. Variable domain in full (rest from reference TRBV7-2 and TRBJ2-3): GAGVSQSPSNKVTEKGKDVELRCDPISGHTALYWYRQSLGQGLEFLIYFQGNSAPDKSGLPSDRFSAERTGGSVSTLTIQRTQQEDSAVYLCASSPTSGGLDTQYFGPGTRLTVL.

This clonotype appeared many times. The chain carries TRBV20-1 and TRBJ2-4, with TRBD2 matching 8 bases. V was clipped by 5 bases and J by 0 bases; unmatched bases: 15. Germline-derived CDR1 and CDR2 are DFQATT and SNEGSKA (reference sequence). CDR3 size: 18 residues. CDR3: CSAPRGNRGGQAKNIQYF. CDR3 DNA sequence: TGCAGTGCTCCTAGGGGGAATCGGGGGGGCCAAGCCAAAAACATTCAGTACTTC.

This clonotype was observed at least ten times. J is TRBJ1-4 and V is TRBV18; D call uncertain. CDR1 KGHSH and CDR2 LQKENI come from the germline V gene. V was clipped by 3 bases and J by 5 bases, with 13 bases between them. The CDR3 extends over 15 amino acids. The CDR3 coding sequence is TGTGCCAGCTCACCCCTGGGGTTCCGGAATGAAAAACTGTTTTTT. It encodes CASSPLGFRNEKLFF.

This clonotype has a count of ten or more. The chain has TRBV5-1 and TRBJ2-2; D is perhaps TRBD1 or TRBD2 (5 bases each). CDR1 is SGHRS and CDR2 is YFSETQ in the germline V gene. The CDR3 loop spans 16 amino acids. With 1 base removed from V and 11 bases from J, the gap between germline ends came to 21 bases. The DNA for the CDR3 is TGCGCCAGCAGCTTGTATCTCCGGGGCGGCCAGGGTGAGCTGTTTTTT. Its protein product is CASSLYLRGGQGELFF.

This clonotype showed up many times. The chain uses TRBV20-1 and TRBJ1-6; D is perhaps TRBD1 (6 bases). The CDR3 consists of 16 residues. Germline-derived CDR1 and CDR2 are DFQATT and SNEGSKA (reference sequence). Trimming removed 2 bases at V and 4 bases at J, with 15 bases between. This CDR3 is CSARTPQGPYNSPLHF. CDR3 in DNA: TGCAGTGCTAGAACCCCACAGGGACCTTATAATTCACCCCTCCACTTT.

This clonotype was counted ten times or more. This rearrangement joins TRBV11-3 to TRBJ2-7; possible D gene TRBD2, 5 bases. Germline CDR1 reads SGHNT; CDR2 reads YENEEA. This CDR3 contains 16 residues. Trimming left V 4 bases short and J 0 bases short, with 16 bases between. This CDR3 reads CASSSFGPGTSYEQYF. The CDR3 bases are TGTGCCAGCAGCTCTTTCGGACCGGGAACCTCCTACGAGCAGTACTTC.